This entry describes one T cell receptor beta chain. Its matching antigen is unknown. Unmatched junction bases numbered 9, after V lost 0 bases and J lost 2 bases. Germline CDR1 is LGHNA and CDR2 is YNFKEQ. The CDR3 extends over 17 amino acids. The data are from a study of CD8 T cells in ankylosing spondylitis. Study-wide results and limits: What seemed typical of ankylosing spondylitis blood was a TCR beta motif built from roughly eight highly homologous variants.

TCRdb re-called the 5' RACE reads through MiXCR, storing one row per CDR3 protein. The repertoire holds 300,000 to 400,000 distinct CDR3 sequences, with 20% to 25% as singletons. The receptor's source is a male donor with ankylosing spondylitis or in good health (not recorded which). V and J are TRBV4-2 and TRBJ2-7, with 8 nucleotides matching TRBD2. Sample: blood, either unsorted or a sorted T cell fraction (not recorded which). This chain's CDR3 is CASSQDFTGGKTYEQYF. The CDR3 coding sequence is TGTGCCAGCAGCCAAGATTTTACGGGAGGGAAAACCTACGAGCAGTACTTC.